These 23 T cell receptor beta chains came from one sample sequenced in a study of response to subunit inactivated influenza vaccine. TCRdb independently ran MiXCR on the RT-PCR reads; one entry per CDR3 protein. The table has about 190,000 distinct CDR3 sequences, 14% seen once; the top ten hold under 30%. The source material was CD8+ T cells sorted from PBMCs, sampled more than 4 days after vaccination. The receptors stem from a man aged 45-65 years who received an inactivated influenza vaccine.

This clonotype was found many times. J is TRBJ2-7 and V is TRBV11-2; D may be TRBD2 (6 bases). CDR1 and CDR2 (germline): SGHAT, FQNNGV. The CDR3 runs 14 residues. V was shortened by 6 bases and J by 1 base, with 13 bases between the two germline ends. The CDR3 spells CASSLGGGSYEQYF. DNA for the CDR3: TGTGCCAGCAGTTTGGGCGGAGGGTCCTACGAGCAGTACTTC.

The rearrangement links TRBV4-3 to TRBJ2-1; maybe TRBD1 (5 bases). Trimming took 1 base from V and 0 from J, leaving 10 bases between them. CDR3 length equals 16 residues. CDR1 is LGHNA and CDR2 is YSLEER in the germline V gene. The CDR3 DNA sequence: TGCGCCAGCAGCCAAGTTTGGCAGGGCTCCTACAATGAGCAGTTCTTC. Residues: CASSQVWQGSYNEQFF.

The chain uses TRBV12-3 or TRBV12-4 and TRBJ2-7; D tentatively reads TRBD1 or TRBD2 (6 bases each). V lost 8 bases to trimming and J lost 0 bases, with 14 bases between them. The CDR3 has 14 amino acids. The CDR3 DNA sequence: TGTGCCAGCGCTAGGGGGGAATCCTCCTACGAGCAGTACTTC. This encodes CASARGESSYEQYF.

This clonotype showed up many times. The chain links TRBV29-1 to TRBJ2-3; 8 bases agree with TRBD1. The CDR3 has 13 amino acids. The germline gives CDR1 SQVTM, CDR2 ANQGSEA. Trimming took 3 bases from V and 1 from J; bases not matched to a gene: 0. This CDR3 is CSVEDRGTDTQYF. CDR3 DNA: TGCAGCGTTGAGGACAGGGGCACAGATACGCAGTATTTT.

The chain uses TRBV10-3 and TRBJ1-6; D gene unclear. V was shortened by 2 bases and J by 10 bases, with 9 bases between the two germline ends. The CDR3 is 13 residues long. Germline V gene data show CDR1 as ENHRY and CDR2 as SYGVKD. This chain's CDR3 is CAISEMIPSPLHF. Here the CDR3 DNA reads TGTGCCATCAGTGAGATGATACCATCACCCCTCCACTTT.

The chain links TRBV7-6 to TRBJ1-1; 12 bases agree with TRBD1. The CDR3 loop spans 18 amino acids. V was clipped by 0 bases and J by 2 bases; unmatched bases: 7. Germline CDR1 reads SGHVS; CDR2 reads FNYEAQ. CDR3 residues: CASSLAAGQGAFNTEAFF. CDR3 DNA: TGTGCCAGCAGCTTAGCGGCGGGACAGGGGGCCTTTAACACTGAAGCTTTCTTT.

The gene calls are TRBV30 and TRBJ1-2; D unclear. This CDR3 comprises 13 residues. V was trimmed by 1 base and J by 2 bases, leaving 8 bases between them. Looked up from germline, CDR1 is GTSNPN and CDR2 is SVGIG (reference sequence). The CDR3 protein is CAWSAQLNYGYTF. The DNA of the CDR3 is TGTGCCTGGAGTGCACAATTAAACTATGGCTACACCTTC.

At least ten counts were recorded for this clonotype. The genes are TRBV5-1 and TRBJ2-1; TRBD2 agrees at 9 bases. The CDR3 loop spans 13 amino acids. J lost 7 bases, V lost 4 bases, and 3 bases had no gene match. Germline V gene data show CDR1 as SGHRS and CDR2 as YFSETQ. CDR3 protein: CASSIAGANEQFF. In nucleotides, the CDR3 is TGCGCCAGCAGCATAGCGGGGGCAAATGAGCAGTTCTTC.

This clonotype was recorded a few times. The chain has TRBV5-5 and TRBJ2-7; D possibly uses TRBD1 or TRBD2 (6 bases each). This CDR3 has 16 amino acids. V was trimmed by 4 bases and J by 1 base, leaving 18 bases between them. Germline CDR1 and CDR2: SGHKS and YYEKEE (reference sequence). The CDR3 coding sequence is TGTGCCAGCAGCATCGCGGGACATATATTTTCCTACGAGCAGTACTTC. Translation: CASSIAGHIFSYEQYF. The full variable domain, its missing parts supplied by reference TRBV5-5 and TRBJ2-7, is DAGVTQSPTHLIKTRGQQVTLRCSPISGHKSVSWYQQVLGQGPQFIFQYYEKEERGRGNFPDRFSARQFPNYSSELNVNALLLGDSALYLCASSIAGHIFSYEQYFGPGTRLTVT.

This clonotype occurred a few times. The J gene is TRBJ2-1, the V gene TRBV7-9; possibly TRBD1 or TRBD2 for D (5 bases each). This CDR3 is built from 12 residues. Germline values: CDR1 SEHNR, CDR2 FQNEAQ (reference sequence). The ends were cut back, 3 bases at V and 7 bases at J, with 7 bases in the middle. The CDR3 sequence: CASSFEGNEQFF. The CDR3 region has the DNA TGTGCCAGCAGCTTCGAGGGGAATGAGCAGTTCTTC.

This clonotype was counted between two and nine times. The chain's CDR3 is CASSQDPHQLYGYTF. As DNA, the CDR3 is TGCGCCAGCAGCCAAGATCCCCATCAATTGTATGGCTACACCTTC. This chain uses TRBV4-3 with TRBJ1-2; D is unclear. Germline V CDR1 and CDR2: LGHNA, YSLEER. This CDR3 spans 15 amino acids. Trimming took off 0 bases at V and 5 bases at J, with 13 bases between the two ends.

This clonotype was recorded at least ten times. The chain couples TRBV4-3 to TRBJ1-1; D unresolved. V was cut by 4 bases and J by 3 bases, with 9 bases left in between. The CDR3 loop spans 13 amino acids. Germline loops: CDR1 LGHNA, CDR2 YSLEER. CDR3 protein: CASSRLSDTEAFF. The DNA of the CDR3 is TGCGCCAGCAGCCGACTCTCTGACACTGAAGCTTTCTTT.

As for this clonotype: An end of the junction differs from the germline gene, which may be a read error. V is TRBV29-1 and J is TRBJ2-3; perhaps TRBD2 as D (6 bases). Germline loops: CDR1 SQVTM, CDR2 ANQGSEA. The length of the CDR3 is 16 residues. CDR3 sequence (DNA): TGCAGCGTTGAAGATCTTGGGGGAGGTGGCGCAGATATGCAGTATTTT. This encodes CSVEDLGGGGADMQYF.

The gene calls are TRBV5-4 and TRBJ2-1; no clear D gene. Germline V CDR1 and CDR2: SGHNT, YYREEE (reference sequence). With 4 bases removed from V and 8 bases from J, the gap between germline ends came to 7 bases. The CDR3 covers 11 residues. This CDR3 is CASSRRHEQFF. DNA for the CDR3: TGTGCCAGCAGCCGCCGCCATGAGCAGTTCTTC.

This clonotype was observed once. J is TRBJ2-3 and V is TRBV30, with D hard to call. The CDR3 sequence is 14 residues long. Deletions cut 3 bases from V and 2 bases from J, with 12 bases between. Germline V gene sequence: CDR1 GTSNPN, CDR2 SVGIG (reference sequence). The CDR3 reads CAWSESWATDTQYF. DNA for the CDR3: TGTGCCTGGAGCGAATCGTGGGCCACAGATACGCAGTATTTT.

This clonotype was counted at least ten times. V is TRBV5-1 and J is TRBJ2-1; D is ambiguous. The V end was cut by 7 bases, the J end by 0 bases, with 11 bases between. Per the germline V gene, CDR1 is SGHRS and CDR2 is YFSETQ. The CDR3 length is 14 residues. In DNA, the CDR3 is TGCGCCAGCCAACTTCTGACCTCCTACAATGAGCAGTTCTTC. It translates to CASQLLTSYNEQFF. Complete variable domain (other parts from reference TRBV5-1 and TRBJ2-1): KAGVTQTPRYLIKTRGQQVTLSCSPISGHRSVSWYQQTPGQGLQFLFEYFSETQRNKGNFPGRFSGRQFSNSRSEMNVSTLELGDSALYLCASQLLTSYNEQFFGPGTRLTVL.

Only a few counts were recorded for this clonotype. The chain carries TRBV15 and TRBJ1-5; D unclear. Between the trimmed V and J ends, which lost 4 bases and 4 bases, there was a span of 14 bases. Looked up from germline, CDR1 is LNHNV and CDR2 is YYDKDF (reference sequence). There are 15 residues in the CDR3. The chain's CDR3 is CATSTPDGLNQPQHF. Written as DNA, the CDR3 is TGTGCCACCAGCACTCCGGACGGTCTGAATCAGCCCCAGCATTTT.

The chain links TRBV11-2 to TRBJ2-5; TRBD1 agrees at 10 bases. Losses at the gene ends were 5 bases for V and 3 bases for J; bases not matched to a gene: 9. The CDR3 is made up of 16 amino acids. Germline values: CDR1 SGHAT, CDR2 FQNNGV. The DNA for the CDR3 is TGTGCCAGCAGCGAGAGGGGTGGGACAGGGGAAGAGACCCAGTACTTC. Amino acids: CASSERGGTGEETQYF.

The table lists this clonotype with many counts. The rearrangement joins TRBV29-1 to TRBJ2-1; 7 positions match TRBD2. The CDR3 spans 15 residues. V lost 6 bases and J lost 8; bases outside the gene matches: 16. Germline V gives CDR1 SQVTM, CDR2 ANQGSEA. This CDR3 reads CSVKDWREFTHEQFF. The CDR3 DNA follows: TGCAGCGTGAAGGACTGGCGGGAGTTTACCCATGAGCAGTTCTTC.

This clonotype was detected many times. V and J are TRBV12-3 or TRBV12-4 and TRBJ1-5; no definite D call. V lost 3 bases and J lost 2, with 5 bases in between. CDR3 length: 13 residues. CDR3 sequence reads: CASSFGGNQPQHF. In DNA form, the CDR3 reads TGTGCCAGCAGTTTTGGTGGCAATCAGCCCCAGCATTTT.

In regard to this clonotype: It is likely a read error, because the conserved phenylalanine at the end of the CDR3 is missing. The V gene is TRBV7-2, the J gene TRBJ2-7, with 7 nucleotides matching TRBD2. Germline V CDR1 and CDR2: SGHTA, FQGNSA. With V trimmed by 3 bases and J by 3 bases, 8 bases remained unmatched. The CDR3 has 15 residues. The CDR3 nucleotides read TGTGCCAGCAGCTTGGACGCCGGGGGGTTCTACGAGCAGTACTAC. This gives the protein CASSLDAGGFYEQYY.

This clonotype turned up a few times. This sequence joins TRBV12-3 or TRBV12-4 and TRBJ2-7; a possible D gene is TRBD1 (5 bases). Between the trimmed V and J ends, which lost 9 bases and 0 bases, there was a span of 12 bases. The CDR3 runs 13 residues. The CDR3 is CASLRDPSYEQYF. The CDR3 DNA reads as TGTGCCAGTCTCAGGGATCCCTCCTACGAGCAGTACTTC.

This clonotype was picked up a small number of times. The rearrangement joins TRBV4-2 to TRBJ1-1; maybe TRBD1 (6 bases). This CDR3 is built from 14 residues. V was trimmed by 4 bases and J by 3 bases, leaving 12 bases between them. Germline CDR1 is LGHNA and CDR2 is YNFKEQ. The CDR3 reads CASSLPGGHTEAFF. The CDR3 region has the DNA TGTGCCAGCAGCCTTCCCGGGGGGCACACTGAAGCTTTCTTT.